The sequence of this T cell receptor (beta chain) was determined in a study of early T cells in non-severe SARS-CoV-2 infection. Study at large: The input, bulk RNA from unsorted whole blood, was sequenced, and chains were unpaired. The study's findings and limits: VDJdb matching, biased toward anti-spike CD8 responses, missed private and CD4 specificities.

cDNA molecules, individually, were tagged with unique molecular identifiers. TCRdb independently ran MiXCR on the 5' RACE reads; one entry per CDR3 protein. The table records 65,000 to 90,000 distinct CDR3 sequences, more than 10% of them present only once. Trimming cost V 0 bases and J 9 bases, with 15 bases left between them. Looked up from germline, CDR1 is SQVTM and CDR2 is ANQGSEA. The CDR3 runs to 13 residues. Ten or more counts support this clonotype. Its target is not known. What was sequenced was whole blood. The J gene is TRBJ2-7, the V gene TRBV29-1; TRBD1 is a possible D gene (6 bases). This receptor was taken from an adult who was a healthcare worker with PCR-confirmed SARS-CoV-2 infection or an uninfected control (not recorded which). DNA of the CDR3: TGCAGCGTTGAAGATCAGGGGAGAAATTGGCAGTACTTC. It is translated as CSVEDQGRNWQYF.